This TCR beta chain was sequenced for a study of blood T cell repertoires in COVID-19. Across the whole study: PBMCs, B-cell-depleted T cells, or T cells provided the cDNA or gDNA that made up the material.

This CDR3 spans 15 amino acids. CDR1 MNHEY and CDR2 SMNVEV come from the germline V gene (reference sequence). V was pared by 6 bases and J by 6 bases, with 18 bases between. In the authors' methods: Amplification from reference gene primers served as the basis for estimated nucleated cell counts. Using immunoSEQ multiplex PCR, the repertoire was profiled, and TCRdb retains in-frame clones only, with some absent. V and J calls and clone size are copied from that table; D and trimming were computed from the DNA. Here the sample spans about 190,000 clones, roughly 89% being singletons. Sequenced: peripheral blood. This TCR derives from a man in his forties or fifties with acute or convalescent COVID-19. This chain joins TRBV27 and TRBJ1-5, with D possibly being TRBD1 (5 bases). The CDR3 nucleotides are TGTGCCAGCAGCCGGAGGGGTGATCGAAGTCAGCCCCAGCATTTT. Encoded protein: CASSRRGDRSQPQHF.